The 24 T cell receptor beta chains given below trace back to one sample, sequenced in a study of vaccination and CD4 T cells after COVID-19. The antigens of these receptors remain unknown. Regarding treatment: 10-day PBMC culture with coronavirus spike peptide pools or control peptides (ViraFEST assay). The Oncomine TCR Beta short-read assay sequenced DNA from cultured CD4+ T cells. TCRdb re-derived calls from the PCR reads in MiXCR, one entry per CDR3 protein. The sample has about 9,700 distinct CDR3 sequences, around 62% seen once. Sequencing was carried out using CD4+ T cells from blood, cultured in vitro. Source of these receptors: a human donor who had recovered from COVID-19.

V usage is TRBV20-1 and J usage is TRBJ2-7; D might be TRBD1 (5 bases). The germline CDR1 and CDR2 sequences are DFQATT and SNEGSKA (reference sequence). Trimming stripped 7 bases from V and 1 base from J, with 11 bases between. The CDR3 extends over 12 amino acids. CDR3 residues: CSGEGASYEQYF. The CDR3 bases are TGCAGTGGTGAAGGGGCGTCCTACGAGCAGTACTTC.

This clonotype has a single count. The V and J genes are TRBV6-2 or TRBV6-3 and TRBJ2-7; D perhaps matches TRBD2 (6 bases). The germline gives CDR1 MNHEY, CDR2 SVGEGT. Trimming pared 5 bases from V and 1 base from J, leaving 18 bases between. The CDR3 contains 16 residues. CDR3 bases: TGTGCCAGCAGTCTCCCGGGTAGCGGTACGTCCTACGAGCAGTACTTC. Translation gives CASSLPGSGTSYEQYF.

V usage is TRBV7-2 and J usage is TRBJ1-2; no clear D. CDR3 length: 11 residues. V was cut by 2 bases and J by 7 bases, with 5 bases left in between. The germline V gene has CDR1 SGHTA and CDR2 FQGNSA. The CDR3 bases are TGTGCCAGCAGCTTACACGGTGGCTACACCTTC. This encodes CASSLHGGYTF.

The rearrangement links TRBV20-1 to TRBJ1-2; the match to TRBD1 covers 8 bases. CDR1 is DFQATT, CDR2 SNEGSKA, per germline (reference sequence). CDR3 length equals 12 residues. Trimming took 8 bases from V and 4 from J; bases not matched to a gene: 6. CDR3 nucleotide sequence: TGCAGTACCCCCGGGACAGGCTATGGCTACACCTTC. Amino acids: CSTPGTGYGYTF.

This clonotype came up once. The genes are TRBV20-1 and TRBJ2-5; D is unresolved. This CDR3 has 11 amino acids. CDR1 and CDR2 from the germline V gene are DFQATT and SNEGSKA (reference sequence). The V end lost 6 bases, the J end lost 1 base, and 6 bases lay between the germline ends. CDR3 sequence (DNA): TGCAGTGCACTCAGCCAAGAGACCCAGTACTTC. It translates to CSALSQETQYF.

This clonotype was recorded a few times. The chain has TRBV7-2 and TRBJ2-7, with D perhaps TRBD1 (6 bases). CDR1 and CDR2 (germline): SGHTA, FQGNSA. CDR3 length: 13 amino acids. Trimming shortened V by 1 base and J by 7 bases, and 11 bases separated the two germline ends. CDR3 residues: CASSLDRDREQYF. Here the CDR3 DNA reads TGTGCCAGCAGCTTAGACAGGGATAGGGAGCAGTACTTC.

CDR3 protein: CASRPSGGAVTGELFF. The CDR3, as DNA: TGTGCCAGCAGGCCCAGCGGGGGGGCTGTCACCGGGGAGCTGTTTTTT. The chain carries TRBV7-2 and TRBJ2-2; 10 bases map to TRBD2. The CDR3 covers 16 residues. J gave up 4 bases and V 6 bases, and 8 bases lay outside the gene matches. CDR1 SGHTA and CDR2 FQGNSA come from the germline V gene.

The gene calls are TRBV19 and TRBJ2-1; TRBD1 aligns across 9 bases. J was trimmed by 8 bases and V by 3 bases; bases with no gene match: 8. CDR1 is LNHDA, CDR2 SQIVND, per germline (reference sequence). The CDR3 is 15 residues long. CDR3 nucleotides: TGTGCCAGTAGTATTGGCCGACAGGGGGGCGATGAGCAGTTCTTC. It specifies CASSIGRQGGDEQFF. The full variable domain, completed using reference TRBV19 and TRBJ2-1, is DGGITQSPKYLFRKEGQNVTLSCEQNLNHDAMYWYRQDPGQGLRLIYYSQIVNDFQKGDIAEGYSVSREKKESFPLTVTSAQKNPTAFYLCASSIGRQGGDEQFFGPGTRLTVL.

The J gene is TRBJ2-1, the V gene TRBV27; a weak D match, TRBD1 (8 bases). Germline lookup yields CDR1 MNHEY and CDR2 SMNVEV (reference sequence). V was shortened by 4 bases and J by 7 bases, with 23 bases between the two germline ends. This CDR3 is 17 amino acids long. The CDR3 DNA is TGTGCCAGCAGTTCCCCCGCCACAGGGGGGGGACGAAATGAGCAGTTCTTC. Translation gives CASSSPATGGGRNEQFF.

The V call is TRBV6-1, the J call TRBJ1-5; 7 bases align to TRBD1. The CDR3 extends over 14 amino acids. The V segment lost 2 bases and the J segment 6 bases; nucleotides outside the gene matches: 4. CDR1 and CDR2 from the germline V gene are MNHNS and SASEGT. As DNA, the CDR3 is TGTGCCAGCAGTGAAAACAGGGGAGCTCAGCCCCAGCATTTT. It is translated as CASSENRGAQPQHF.

V is TRBV28 and J is TRBJ2-7; possible D gene TRBD2, 6 bases. The CDR3 contains 13 residues. Germline lookup yields CDR1 MDHEN and CDR2 SYDVKM. Trimming pared 7 bases from V and 4 bases from J, leaving 14 bases between. The DNA for the CDR3 is TGTGCCAGCACGACTAGACACCGATACGAGCAGTACTTC. Translating gives CASTTRHRYEQYF.

The J gene is TRBJ1-3, the V gene TRBV5-1, with a possible D match to TRBD1 (6 bases). Germline lookup yields CDR1 SGHRS and CDR2 YFSETQ. The V and J ends lost 4 bases and 4 bases respectively, with 18 bases between them. The CDR3 has 16 amino acids. CDR3: CASSTATGNPGNTIYF. The CDR3 DNA reads as TGCGCCAGCAGCACCGCGACAGGCAACCCCGGAAACACCATATATTTT.

This clonotype came up a few times. The DNA for the CDR3 is TGTGCCAGCAGTCGAAGGGTACCGGGGGGCTACACCTTC. Translation: CASSRRVPGGYTF. J is TRBJ1-2 and V is TRBV6-1, with no clear D. Germline loops: CDR1 MNHNS, CDR2 SASEGT. This CDR3 is 13 amino acids long. Deletions cut 5 bases from V and 8 bases from J, with 15 bases between.

The chain has TRBV18 and TRBJ2-4, with a possible D match to TRBD2 (6 bases). The V and J ends lost 3 bases and 0 bases respectively, with 12 bases between them. From germline, CDR1 is KGHSH and CDR2 LQKENI. This CDR3 has 16 amino acids. The CDR3: CASSPAGKVAKNIQYF. The CDR3 nucleotides are TGTGCCAGCTCACCCGCGGGGAAAGTAGCCAAAAACATTCAGTACTTC.

On this clonotype: The junction does not match germline at one end; this may be a read error. CDR3 bases: TGTGCTAGCAGCTTAGGCCAGCGGGGAGGAGATACGCAGTATTTT. It specifies CASSLGQRGGDTQYF. The chain links TRBV7-7 to TRBJ2-3; TRBD2 aligns across 7 bases. The germline gives CDR1 SSHAT, CDR2 FNYEAQ (reference sequence). This CDR3 comprises 15 residues.

This clonotype was found a few times. The gene calls are TRBV7-2 and TRBJ1-2; D is ambiguous. The V gene's germline CDR1 is SGHTA and CDR2 FQGNSA. There are 15 residues in the CDR3. Trimming removed 5 bases from V and 4 bases from J, with 17 bases in between. CDR3 protein: CASSLPGPSLYGYTF. In nucleotides, the CDR3 is TGTGCCAGCAGCCTTCCCGGACCGAGTCTCTATGGCTACACCTTC.

The chain joins TRBV2 to TRBJ2-7; D not resolved. Trimming took 6 bases from V and 0 from J, leaving 12 bases between them. Germline CDR1 is SNHLY and CDR2 is FYNNEI. The CDR3 covers 14 residues. Written as DNA, the CDR3 is TGTGCCAGCAGGCCGTTGCGGCTCTCCTACGAGCAGTACTTC. The encoded protein is CASRPLRLSYEQYF.

About this clonotype itself: The junction and the germline gene differ at one end; a read error may be behind it. The DNA of the CDR3 is TGTGCCAGCAGCTTACTCGGCGGGGAGCTGTTCTTT. Its translation is CASSLLGGELFF. The J gene is TRBJ2-2, the V gene TRBV7-2, with D possibly matching TRBD2 (6 bases). This CDR3 has 12 amino acids. Per germline, CDR1 SGHTA and CDR2 FQGNSA. Variable domain in full (rest from reference TRBV7-2 and TRBJ2-2): GAGVSQSPSNKVTEKGKDVELRCDPISGHTALYWYRQSLGQGLEFLIYFQGNSAPDKSGLPSDRFSAERTGGSVSTLTIQRTQQEDSAVYLCASSLLGGELFFGEGSRLTVL.

The V and J genes are TRBV30 and TRBJ1-2, with TRBD1 identical over 9 bases. CDR3 length: 14 amino acids. With 8 bases clipped from V and 3 bases from J, the junction kept 10 bases outside the gene matches. The germline V gene encodes CDR1 GTSNPN and CDR2 SVGIG (reference sequence). This CDR3 is CAGSLDRGDYGYTF. Written as DNA, the CDR3 is TGTGCCGGATCCTTGGACAGGGGAGACTATGGCTACACCTTC.

The J gene is TRBJ1-1, the V gene TRBV30; D possibly corresponds to TRBD1 (5 bases). The CDR3 extends over 13 amino acids. Germline values: CDR1 GTSNPN, CDR2 SVGIG (reference sequence). V lost 2 bases and J 0 bases, leaving 7 bases between the germline ends. CDR3 amino acids: CAWSRGLNTEAFF. CDR3 DNA: TGTGCCTGGAGTAGGGGCCTGAACACTGAAGCTTTCTTT.

The V call is TRBV7-6, the J call TRBJ2-1; 14 bases agree with TRBD2. The CDR3 loop spans 16 amino acids. After removal of 1 base from V and 4 bases from J, the junction contained 0 bases not matched to a gene. Per the germline V gene, CDR1 is SGHVS and CDR2 is FNYEAQ. The CDR3 reads CASSLGTSGRYNEQFF. The CDR3 DNA follows: TGTGCCAGCAGCTTAGGGACTAGCGGGAGGTACAATGAGCAGTTCTTC.

CDR3 region: CASSPVQGEKLFF. Here the CDR3 DNA reads TGTGCCAGCAGCCCAGTTCAGGGTGAAAAACTGTTTTTT. The V call is TRBV7-6, the J call TRBJ1-4; D perhaps matches TRBD1 (5 bases). CDR1 is SGHVS, CDR2 FNYEAQ, per germline. The CDR3 has 13 residues. V lost 5 bases to trimming and J lost 7 bases, with 11 bases between them. The full variable domain, completed using reference TRBV7-6 and TRBJ1-4, is GAGVSQSPRYKVTKRGQDVALRCDPISGHVSLYWYRQALGQGPEFLTYFNYEAQQDKSGLPNDRFSAERPEGSISTLTIQRTEQRDSAMYRCASSPVQGEKLFFGSGTQLSVL.

This chain links TRBV7-2 with TRBJ1-3; 7 bases agree with TRBD1. Trimming took 7 bases from V and 2 from J; bases not matched to a gene: 2. Germline CDR1 and CDR2: SGHTA and FQGNSA. The CDR3 totals 13 residues. CDR3 DNA sequence: TGTGCCAGCAAGGGGGCGCCTGGAAACACCATATATTTT. It is translated as CASKGAPGNTIYF.

The chain joins TRBV27 to TRBJ2-2; D gene ambiguous. There are 13 residues in the CDR3. Per germline, CDR1 MNHEY and CDR2 SMNVEV (reference sequence). V lost 3 bases and J 7 bases, leaving 9 bases between the germline ends. As DNA, the CDR3 is TGTGCCAGCAGTTTTCTGGACGGCGGGGAGCTGTTTTTT. It yields the protein CASSFLDGGELFF.